This TCR beta chain emerged from a study of T cells in Graves' hyperthyroidism and ophthalmopathy. The CDR3 loop spans 15 amino acids. J was trimmed by 7 bases and V by 5 bases; bases with no gene match: 8. Germline V CDR1 and CDR2: SGHKS, YYEKEE (reference sequence). With a duration under 2 months, the hyperthyroidism was newly diagnosed in patients aged 18 to 65. Based on clinical symptoms, serum thyroxine and TRAb, thyroid ultrasound and orbital computed tomography, diagnoses were reached. RNA transcripts served as the template for amplifying TCR beta CDR3 regions. The TCR CDR3 first-round RT-PCR relied on the HTBI primer set. TCRdb redid the calling of the multiplex PCR reads with MiXCR, one entry per CDR3 protein. The data show approximately 370,000 distinct CDR3 sequences, with 15% to 20% seen just once and 30% to 40% held by the top ten. Findings and caveats of the study: Most expanded thyroid clonotypes above 0.001 also appeared in blood.

This clonotype was seen ten or more times. The antigen is unknown. The rearrangement uses TRBV5-5 and TRBJ2-1, with TRBD1 matching 11 bases. What was sequenced was blood. The clonotype was recovered from a woman in her 30s with Graves' hyperthyroidism that later progressed to Graves' ophthalmopathy. The CDR3 DNA reads as TGTGCCAGCAGTTTCGGGACAGGGGGTTTGAATGAGCAGTTCTTC. Translating gives CASSFGTGGLNEQFF.